The 22 T cell receptor beta chains given below trace back to one sample, sequenced in a study of T cells in Graves' hyperthyroidism and ophthalmopathy. The TCR beta CDR3 regions underwent amplification using RNA transcripts as the source. TCR CDR3 underwent first-round RT-PCR with the HTBI primer set. TCRdb recomputed calls from the multiplex PCR reads with MiXCR, one row per CDR3 protein. There are approximately 690,000 distinct CDR3 sequences in the sample; 20% occur only once, and 34% lies in the top ten. Sequenced sample: blood. The source is a man aged 25-40 years with Graves' ophthalmopathy.

Worth noting for this clonotype: The junction differs from germline at one of its ends, possibly a read error. CDR3 in amino acids: CASSQTPDMQYF. DNA of the CDR3: TGTGCCAGCAGCCAAACACCAGATATGCAGTATTTT. J is TRBJ2-3 and V is TRBV14; D uncertain. The CDR3 sequence is 12 residues long. Germline assignment: CDR1 SGHDN and CDR2 FVKESK.

The sample holds a few counts of this clonotype. V is TRBV10-3 and J is TRBJ2-3, with 9 bases lining up with TRBD1. CDR1 ENHRY and CDR2 SYGVKD come from the germline V gene. Trimming removed 5 bases from V and 2 bases from J; junction bases left unmatched: 8. This CDR3 has 16 amino acids. The CDR3 DNA reads TGTGCCATCAGTACCCGACAGGGGGGGAACACAGATACGCAGTATTTT. Translated, it gives CAISTRQGGNTDTQYF.

This clonotype has at least ten counts. This chain joins TRBV18 and TRBJ1-4, with D maybe TRBD1 (5 bases). The CDR3 sequence is 14 residues long. Germline assignment: CDR1 KGHSH and CDR2 LQKENI. V lost 3 bases and J 4 bases, leaving 9 bases between the germline ends. This CDR3 is CASSPTEFNEKLFF. Written as DNA, the CDR3 is TGTGCCAGCTCACCGACAGAGTTTAATGAAAAACTGTTTTTT.

This clonotype has just one count. The chain combines TRBV9 with TRBJ1-1; no firm D call. This CDR3 is built from 14 residues. CDR1 is SGDLS and CDR2 is YYNGEE in the germline V gene. V gave up 4 bases and J gave up 1 base, with 11 bases separating them. The CDR3 spells CASSKLHGNTEAFF. Here the CDR3 DNA reads TGTGCCAGCAGCAAACTACATGGGAACACTGAAGCTTTCTTT.

Details on this clonotype: This may stem from a read error, because a much larger clone lies one nucleotide away. The rearrangement joins TRBV24-1 to TRBJ2-5; D is perhaps TRBD2 (5 bases). The DNA matches TRBJ2-1 better at its end, which makes the J call doubtful. The CDR3 totals 16 residues. CDR1 KGHDR and CDR2 SFDVKD come from the germline V gene. CDR3: CATHYDRVMGSETQFF. The CDR3 DNA reads TGTGCCACCCATTACGACCGGGTCATGGGGAGTGAGACCCAGTTCTTC.

This chain joins TRBV6-1 and TRBJ1-5; 7 positions agree with TRBD1. After removal of 5 bases from V and 5 bases from J, the junction contained 9 bases not matched to a gene. The CDR3 sequence is 15 residues long. Germline CDR1 is MNHNS and CDR2 is SASEGT. The CDR3 DNA reads as TGTGCCAGCAGTCCCCGGGACAGCCTATATCAGCCCCAGCATTTT. It translates to CASSPRDSLYQPQHF.

This clonotype has more than one count but fewer than ten. The chain is built from TRBV12-3 or TRBV12-4 and TRBJ1-3; D is ambiguous. The CDR3 is 13 amino acids. With 6 bases removed from V and 0 bases from J, the gap between germline ends came to 6 bases. CDR3 protein: CASRRSSGNTIYF. Written as DNA, the CDR3 is TGTGCCAGCAGAAGATCCTCTGGAAACACCATATATTTT.

The rearrangement links TRBV11-1 to TRBJ2-5, with 9 bases fitting TRBD2. Germline CDR1 reads SGHAT; CDR2 reads FQDESV (reference sequence). The CDR3 is 15 amino acids. Trimming cost V 6 bases and J 5 bases; bases outside gene matches: 10. The CDR3 here is CASRSGLARGETQYF. Here the CDR3 DNA reads TGTGCCAGCAGATCCGGACTAGCGAGGGGGGAGACCCAGTACTTC.

This sequence joins TRBV11-2 and TRBJ2-1, with a tentative D call TRBD1 (6 bases). Germline V gives CDR1 SGHAT, CDR2 FQNNGV. The V end lost 5 bases, the J end lost 5 bases, and 16 bases lay between the germline ends. The CDR3 totals 15 residues. CDR3 amino acids: CASSPGVRGDNEQFF. CDR3 DNA: TGTGCCAGCAGCCCCGGGGTCAGGGGAGACAATGAGCAGTTCTTC.

V usage is TRBV24-1 and J usage is TRBJ2-5; TRBD2 matches 11 bases. The CDR3 is 15 amino acids. Germline V gene data show CDR1 as KGHDR and CDR2 as SFDVKD. The V and J ends lost 4 bases and 5 bases, in that order; junction bases with no gene match: 5. The CDR3 DNA reads as TGTGCCACCAGTGACCCTAGCGGGAGGTTGGAGACCCAGTACTTC. It codes for CATSDPSGRLETQYF.

This clonotype was found a few times. This sequence joins TRBV6-2 or TRBV6-3 and TRBJ2-1, with D unclear. The CDR3 has 14 residues. Germline V gene data show CDR1 as MNHEY and CDR2 as SVGEGT. V dropped 4 bases and J dropped 7 bases, with 14 bases sitting between them. The CDR3 region is CASSSAPPRNEQFF. The CDR3 coding sequence is TGTGCCAGCAGTTCGGCACCCCCCCGGAATGAGCAGTTCTTC.

The V and J genes are TRBV6-6 and TRBJ1-2, with a possible D match to TRBD1 (6 bases). CDR1 is MNHNY, CDR2 SVGAGI, per germline (reference sequence). Trimming took 2 bases from V and 5 from J, leaving 9 bases between them. The CDR3 has 13 residues. The CDR3 protein is CASSYTTGYGYTF. The CDR3 DNA reads as TGTGCCAGCAGTTACACGACAGGATATGGCTACACCTTC.

The chain is built from TRBV27 and TRBJ1-1, with TRBD1 as a possible D gene (6 bases). The length of the CDR3 is 13 residues. V was cut by 8 bases and J by 11 bases, with 21 bases left in between. Germline CDR1 and CDR2: MNHEY and SMNVEV (reference sequence). The DNA for the CDR3 is TGTGCCAGCGGAACAGGGAGATATTATCGCGCTTTCTTT. Amino acid sequence: CASGTGRYYRAFF.

CDR3 nucleotide sequence: TGCAGTGCTGCCCCGGGGCAGGGGGCGAACCAGCCCCAGCATTTT. Translated, it gives CSAAPGQGANQPQHF. V gene TRBV20-1 combines with J gene TRBJ1-5, with 8 bases fitting TRBD1. CDR3 size: 15 residues. J was trimmed by 7 bases and V by 5 bases; bases with no gene match: 13. Germline lookup yields CDR1 DFQATT and CDR2 SNEGSKA (reference sequence).

The V call is TRBV10-2, the J call TRBJ2-7, with TRBD1 matching over 7 bases. Germline V gene lookup returns CDR1 WSHSY and CDR2 SAAADI. V lost 7 bases, J lost 4 bases, and 7 bases stayed unmatched. The CDR3 is 13 residues long. The CDR3 loop reads CASTDRPSYEQYF. The CDR3, as DNA: TGCGCCAGCACGGACAGGCCTTCGTACGAGCAGTACTTC.

This clonotype has at least ten counts. The CDR3 nucleotides read TGCGCCAGCAGCCCCCGGACAGCCACTGAAGCTTTCTTT. The encoded protein is CASSPRTATEAFF. The chain joins TRBV5-1 to TRBJ1-1; D might be TRBD1 (6 bases). The CDR3 consists of 13 residues. Germline V CDR1 and CDR2: SGHRS, YFSETQ. The germline V and J ends were trimmed by 4 bases and 4 bases, with 11 bases remaining between them. Full variable domain (missing parts from reference TRBV5-1 and TRBJ1-1): KAGVTQTPRYLIKTRGQQVTLSCSPISGHRSVSWYQQTPGQGLQFLFEYFSETQRNKGNFPGRFSGRQFSNSRSEMNVSTLELGDSALYLCASSPRTATEAFFGQGTRLTVV.

This clonotype was detected only a few times. The chain uses TRBV13 and TRBJ1-1; D call uncertain. V was pared by 6 bases and J by 1 base, with 6 bases between. CDR3 length: 12 residues. The V gene's germline CDR1 is PRHDT and CDR2 FYEKMQ (reference sequence). CDR3 nucleotide sequence: TGTGCCAGCAGAATCAGGAACACTGAAGCTTTCTTT. As protein: CASRIRNTEAFF.

The table lists this clonotype with a count of one. The chain employs TRBV13 and TRBJ2-2; the match to TRBD2 covers 13 bases. Per the germline V gene, CDR1 is PRHDT and CDR2 is FYEKMQ (reference sequence). The V segment lost 4 bases and the J segment 6 bases; nucleotides outside the gene matches: 8. The CDR3 runs 17 residues. The CDR3 sequence: CASSSGLAGVRSGELFF. The CDR3, as DNA: TGTGCCAGCAGCTCAGGACTAGCGGGAGTCCGCTCCGGGGAGCTGTTTTTT.

This clonotype was seen more than once but under ten times. This chain joins TRBV10-1 and TRBJ2-3, with 11 positions matching TRBD2. CDR1 and CDR2 (germline): WNHNN, SYGVQD (reference sequence). This CDR3 comprises 15 residues. The trim removed 5 bases at V and 4 bases at J, leaving 5 bases unmatched. CDR3 nucleotide sequence: TGCGCCAGCAGTCAACTAGCGGGAGAACCAGATACGCAGTATTTT. Translation gives CASSQLAGEPDTQYF.

Worth noting for this clonotype: Relative to the germline gene, one junction end is altered; a read error may explain this. CDR3: CASSLDPSGNTIYF. CDR3 nucleotides: TGTGCCAGCAGCTTGGATCCCTCTGGAAACACCATATATTTT. The chain links TRBV5-1 to TRBJ1-3; the D is unclear. This CDR3 is 14 amino acids long. Germline V gene sequence: CDR1 SGHRS, CDR2 YFSETQ.

The table lists this clonotype with a few counts. CDR3 in DNA: TGTGCCACCAGCCGTCAGCCAAATGAAAAACTGTTTTTT. Its protein is CATSRQPNEKLFF. The chain recombines TRBV15 with TRBJ1-4; D is uncertain. V lost 5 bases and J lost 5, with 9 bases in between. Germline V gives CDR1 LNHNV, CDR2 YYDKDF (reference sequence). The CDR3 sequence is 13 residues long.

The chain links TRBV7-3 to TRBJ2-2; D is possibly TRBD2 (7 bases). The CDR3 runs 15 residues. From germline, CDR1 is SGHTA and CDR2 FQGTGA. Between the trimmed V and J ends, which lost 1 base and 8 bases, there was a span of 14 bases. The CDR3 reads CASSLIGGGSGELFF. The CDR3 coding sequence is TGTGCCAGCAGCTTAATCGGCGGGGGCTCGGGGGAGCTGTTTTTT. The whole variable domain, remainder taken from reference TRBV7-3 and TRBJ2-2, is GAGVSQTPSNKVTEKGKYVELRCDPISGHTALYWYRQSLGQGPEFLIYFQGTGAADDSGLPNDRFFAVRPEGSVSTLKIQRTERGDSAVYLCASSLIGGGSGELFFGEGSRLTVL.